The sample holds a few counts of the clone carrying this TCR beta chain. Its antigen is not known. The sample is drawn from a study of T-cell memory formation after mild COVID-19. MiXCR was run by TCRdb on the 5' RACE reads, yielding one entry per CDR3 protein. The data hold some 97,000 distinct CDR3 sequences, with more than 9.5% observed a single time. General study results and limits: Contracting clones, day 15 to 85, had balanced CD4/CD8, and later expanders favored CD4+. Cross-reactive memory seemingly joined, as some responding clones were found in pre-infection memory. The study found contracting CD4+ clones mainly in CM and EM and contracting CD8+ clones in EMRA.

This CDR3 has 17 residues. Germline lookup yields CDR1 MNHEY and CDR2 SVGAGI. Trimming cost V 6 bases and J 7 bases, with 22 bases left between them. This chain uses TRBV6-5 with TRBJ1-6; a possible D gene is TRBD1 (5 bases). The specimen sequenced was PBMCs or a T cell subset sorted from them (not recorded which). The receptor was derived from a man aged 18-30 years who had mild COVID-19 (a few samples of this study predate the infection). Cell type and time point are not known. The DNA for the CDR3 is TGTGCCAGCAGCCTTTCACAGGCCCGCATGCGGAATTCACCCCTCCACTTT. Amino acid sequence: CASSLSQARMRNSPLHF.